The 21 T cell receptor beta chains below all came from one sample that was sequenced in a study of T cells in Graves' hyperthyroidism and ophthalmopathy (dated by TCRdb to about 2019). To prepare the library, multiplex PCR was applied. For sequencing, an Illumina HiSeq 2000 was employed. Amplification of TCR beta CDR3 regions was carried out from RNA transcripts. The first round of RT-PCR for the TCR CDR3 was performed with the HTBI primer set and the Qiagen OneStep RT-PCR kit. The public reads were reanalyzed by TCRdb: fastp trimming at Q25, MiXCR alignment, in-frame beta chains only. Rows with a matching CDR3 protein are joined into one entry that keeps the most common DNA and genes. The sample table holds about 690,000 distinct CDR3 sequences, of which 15% to 20% were seen once. Clones ranked in the top ten supply 15% of the sample. Specimen: blood. The receptors stem from a man aged 50 to 60 with Graves' hyperthyroidism.

This clonotype was recorded many times. The chain couples TRBV28 to TRBJ2-7; 9 nucleotides align to TRBD2. With V trimmed by 2 bases and J by 5 bases, 7 bases remained unmatched. The CDR3 length is 15 residues. Germline-derived CDR1 and CDR2 are MDHEN and SYDVKM. As DNA, the CDR3 is TGTGCCAGCAGTTTACGTAGCGGGAGATCCCACGAGCAGTACTTC. It codes for CASSLRSGRSHEQYF.

In its sample, this clonotype was seen a few times. A much larger clonotype is one base distant, so this may be a read error. This sequence joins TRBV20-1 and TRBJ1-6, with D perhaps matching TRBD1 (5 bases). The CDR3 runs to 13 residues. CDR1 and CDR2 (germline): DFQATT, SNEGSKA (reference sequence). The CDR3 region has the DNA TGCAGTGCTAGACGGGACGGAAATTCACCCCACCACTTT. Protein sequence: CSARRDGNSPHHF.

This clonotype has at least ten counts. V is TRBV28 and J is TRBJ2-1; 7 bases line up with TRBD2. CDR1 is MDHEN, CDR2 SYDVKM, per germline. This CDR3 is built from 16 residues. V shed 5 bases and J 2 bases; nucleotides not matched to a gene: 9. The DNA for the CDR3 is TGTGCCAGCAGTCCGCCTAGCGGAGGGACCTACAATGAGCAGTTCTTC. Amino acid sequence: CASSPPSGGTYNEQFF.

There are many counts of this clonotype. The chain carries TRBV7-2 and TRBJ2-7; 11 nucleotides match TRBD1. The CDR3 consists of 14 residues. Per germline, CDR1 SGHTA and CDR2 FQGNSA. With 5 bases clipped from V and 5 bases from J, the junction kept 5 bases outside the gene matches. CDR3 sequence: CASSLGQGAHEQYF. The CDR3 DNA is TGTGCCAGCAGCCTCGGACAGGGGGCTCACGAGCAGTACTTC.

This clonotype was observed many times. V and J are TRBV29-1 and TRBJ2-7, with TRBD1 identical over 9 bases. Looked up from germline, CDR1 is SQVTM and CDR2 is ANQGSEA. Trimming took 3 bases from V and 4 from J; bases not matched to a gene: 7. The length of the CDR3 is 14 residues. CDR3: CSVDSDRGIYEQYF. CDR3 sequence (DNA): TGCAGCGTTGATTCGGACAGGGGAATATACGAGCAGTACTTC.

This chain joins TRBV6-1 and TRBJ2-3, with unresolved D. Germline CDR1 MNHNS, CDR2 SASEGT. This CDR3 is 15 amino acids long. V lost 5 bases to trimming and J lost 1 base, with 13 bases between them. CDR3 DNA: TGTGCCAGCAGTATCCGGTCCCGCCGCACAGATACGCAGTATTTT. It translates to CASSIRSRRTDTQYF.

This clonotype was seen more than once but under ten times. CDR3 sequence (DNA): TGTGCCAGTATAGACACCGGCAGGGGCACTGAAGCTTTCTTT. Translation gives CASIDTGRGTEAFF. The chain recombines TRBV19 with TRBJ1-1, with D possibly matching TRBD1 (6 bases). Trimming left V 7 bases short and J 4 bases short, with 16 bases between. This CDR3 has 14 residues. CDR1 and CDR2 from the germline V gene are LNHDA and SQIVND (reference sequence).

The table lists this clonotype with a few counts. The gene calls are TRBV19 and TRBJ1-1, with 8 positions matching TRBD1. The CDR3 runs to 13 residues. Germline V lookup: CDR1 LNHDA, CDR2 SQIVND (reference sequence). Trimming removed 9 bases from V and 2 bases from J; junction bases left unmatched: 5. DNA of the CDR3: TGTGCCAGCAAGGACAGGGATAACACTGAAGCTTTCTTT. Translating it yields CASKDRDNTEAFF.

This clonotype has a handful of counts. The rearrangement uses TRBV9 and TRBJ2-5, with 9 nucleotides matching TRBD2. CDR1 SGDLS and CDR2 YYNGEE come from the germline V gene. The J segment lost 4 bases and the V segment lost 3 bases, leaving 19 bases of the junction unmatched. The CDR3 is 19 amino acids. The CDR3 sequence: CASSGGGSGRVKVGETQYF. In nucleotides, the CDR3 is TGTGCCAGCAGCGGGGGAGGTAGCGGGAGAGTAAAGGTGGGAGAGACCCAGTACTTC.

This clonotype turned up a few times. V gene TRBV19 combines with J gene TRBJ1-5, with D uncertain. Germline CDR1 and CDR2: LNHDA and SQIVND (reference sequence). Between the trimmed V and J ends, which lost 7 bases and 7 bases, there was a span of 17 bases. This CDR3 is built from 14 residues. In DNA form, the CDR3 reads TGTGCCAGTATCGAGGAAGGAGTAGCCCAGCCCCAGCATTTT. Translation gives CASIEEGVAQPQHF.

The rearrangement uses TRBV7-9 and TRBJ1-1, with D possibly matching TRBD1 (6 bases). The V end lost 5 bases, the J end lost 3 bases, and 16 bases lay between the germline ends. CDR1 and CDR2 (germline): SEHNR, FQNEAQ (reference sequence). This CDR3 is 15 amino acids long. Written as DNA, the CDR3 is TGTGCCAGCAGCCAAATCGGGGCAGGGGACACTGAAGCTTTCTTT. Amino acid sequence: CASSQIGAGDTEAFF.

This clonotype was observed a single time. The rearrangement uses TRBV20-1 and TRBJ2-7, with TRBD2 matching 8 bases. CDR3 length: 14 amino acids. V trimming: 2 bases; J trimming: 1 base; junction bases outside the gene matches: 4. Looked up from germline, CDR1 is DFQATT and CDR2 is SNEGSKA (reference sequence). The CDR3 nucleotides read TGCAGTGCTAGAAGGCGGGAGGAATCCTACGAGCAGTACTTC. Protein sequence: CSARRREESYEQYF.

The sample holds many counts of this clonotype. The chain links TRBV7-9 to TRBJ2-7, with D possibly TRBD2 on 5 matching bases. Trimming shortened V by 3 bases and J by 2 bases, and 11 bases separated the two germline ends. The length of the CDR3 is 14 residues. Germline values: CDR1 SEHNR, CDR2 FQNEAQ (reference sequence). Here the CDR3 reads CASSFTGSTYEQYF. The CDR3 DNA sequence: TGTGCCAGCAGCTTCACGGGGTCAACCTACGAGCAGTACTTC.

V and J are TRBV5-1 and TRBJ2-7, with 14 bases lining up with TRBD2. Germline CDR1 is SGHRS and CDR2 is YFSETQ. J lost 5 bases, V lost 5 bases, and 6 bases had no gene match. The length of the CDR3 is 15 residues. CDR3 amino acids: CASRMTSGRADEQYF. CDR3 coding DNA: TGCGCCAGCAGGATGACTAGCGGGAGGGCGGACGAGCAGTACTTC.

This clonotype was detected many times. The rearrangement uses TRBV11-2 and TRBJ1-2, with 10 bases aligning to TRBD1. The germline V gene has CDR1 SGHAT and CDR2 FQNNGV. V lost 5 bases, J lost 3 bases, and 6 bases stayed unmatched. This CDR3 comprises 15 residues. The CDR3 sequence is CASSRAGTGDYGYTF. For the CDR3, the DNA is TGTGCCAGCAGCAGAGCCGGGACAGGGGACTATGGCTACACCTTC. Full variable domain (remainder filled in from reference TRBV11-2 and TRBJ1-2): EAGVAQSPRYKIIEKRQSVAFWCNPISGHATLYWYQQILGQGPKLLIQFQNNGVVDDSQLPKDRFSAERLKGVDSTLKIQPAKLEDSAVYLCASSRAGTGDYGYTFGSGTRLTVV.

This clonotype was recorded a few times. CDR3 residues: CASSQVVKGVRYGYTF. The CDR3 DNA reads as TGCGCCAGCAGCCAAGTAGTAAAGGGGGTTCGCTATGGCTACACCTTC. The rearrangement uses TRBV4-3 and TRBJ1-2, with D maybe TRBD1 (6 bases). The ends were cut back, 1 base at V and 4 bases at J, with 16 bases in the middle. CDR1 and CDR2 from the germline V gene are LGHNA and YSLEER. CDR3 size: 16 residues.

This clonotype has a handful of counts. The chain employs TRBV2 and TRBJ2-7; D unresolved. The V and J ends lost 1 base and 3 bases respectively, with 13 bases between them. Germline CDR1 reads SNHLY; CDR2 reads FYNNEI. This CDR3 has 15 residues. The CDR3 DNA sequence: TGTGCCAGCAGTGAAGGAGCTTCTGGAATCTACGAGCAGTACTTC. Amino acid sequence: CASSEGASGIYEQYF.

This clonotype was detected once. The rearrangement joins TRBV4-1 to TRBJ1-5; D not certain. The CDR3 runs 15 residues. With 0 bases removed from V and 6 bases from J, the gap between germline ends came to 12 bases. The germline V gene has CDR1 MGHRA and CDR2 YSYEKL. The CDR3 spells CASSQDGTPGQPQHF. The CDR3 region has the DNA TGCGCCAGCAGCCAAGATGGCACACCGGGTCAGCCCCAGCATTTT.

V is TRBV19 and J is TRBJ1-2, with 7 bases fitting TRBD1. Germline assignment: CDR1 LNHDA and CDR2 SQIVND (reference sequence). CDR3 length: 15 amino acids. J gave up 1 base and V 5 bases, and 7 bases lay outside the gene matches. CDR3 sequence (DNA): TGTGCCAGTAGTGTCGACAGGGATTTTAACTATGGCTACACCTTC. As protein: CASSVDRDFNYGYTF. Combining the CDR3 with reference TRBV19 and TRBJ1-2 gives the whole variable domain DGGITQSPKYLFRKEGQNVTLSCEQNLNHDAMYWYRQDPGQGLRLIYYSQIVNDFQKGDIAEGYSVSREKKESFPLTVTSAQKNPTAFYLCASSVDRDFNYGYTFGSGTRLTVV.

The rearrangement links TRBV20-1 to TRBJ2-7, with 9 bases that match TRBD1. Germline lookup yields CDR1 DFQATT and CDR2 SNEGSKA (reference sequence). There are 13 residues in the CDR3. With 6 bases clipped from V and 7 bases from J, the junction kept 10 bases outside the gene matches. Here the CDR3 DNA reads TGCAGTGCATCCGGGACAGGGTTCGGGGAGCAGTACTTC. Translated: CSASGTGFGEQYF.

This clonotype was seen a few times. The chain uses TRBV28 and TRBJ2-3; perhaps TRBD2 as D (5 bases). The CDR3 consists of 11 residues. CDR1 MDHEN and CDR2 SYDVKM come from the germline V gene. V gave up 6 bases and J gave up 10 bases, with 11 bases separating them. The CDR3 DNA reads as TGTGCCAGCAGACGAGGGAGCCCGCAGTATTTT. Its translation is CASRRGSPQYF. The full variable domain, with the rest looked up from reference TRBV28 and TRBJ2-3, is DVKVTQSSRYLVKRTGEKVFLECVQDMDHENMFWYRQDPGLGLRLIYFSYDVKMKEKGDIPEGYSVSREKKERFSLILESASTNQTSMYLCASRRGSPQYFGPGTRLTVL.